This entry lists 14 T cell receptor beta chains sequenced from one sample in a study of blood T cell repertoires in COVID-19. The assay was immunoSEQ multiplex PCR, and TCRdb's table has in-frame clones only and misses some. The data hold about 250,000 clones, with around 87% observed a single time. Sequenced input: PBMCs or T cells enriched from blood (not recorded which). The receptor set was obtained from a woman younger than 30 who had recovered from COVID-19.

This chain uses TRBV28 with TRBJ2-5; 9 bases are a match to TRBD1. Germline CDR1 MDHEN, CDR2 SYDVKM. This CDR3 comprises 16 residues. J gave up 1 base and V 2 bases, and 5 bases lay outside the gene matches. The CDR3 nucleotides are TGTGCCAGCAGTTTAGGGGACAGGGTTTTCCAAGAGACCCAGTACTTC. Residues: CASSLGDRVFQETQYF.

The gene calls are TRBV5-1 and TRBJ2-2; D not resolved. Germline V CDR1 and CDR2: SGHRS, YFSETQ. CDR3 size: 14 residues. V shed 0 bases and J shed 9 bases, with 12 bases lying between them. The CDR3: CASSLGAIGRELFF. In DNA form, the CDR3 reads TGCGCCAGCAGCTTGGGGGCTATTGGGCGGGAGCTGTTTTTT.

The J gene is TRBJ2-5, the V gene TRBV6-1; TRBD2 might be the D (6 bases). Trimming stripped 1 base from V and 2 bases from J, with 11 bases between. CDR3 length: 15 amino acids. CDR1 MNHNS and CDR2 SASEGT come from the germline V gene. Here the CDR3 DNA reads TGTGCCAGCAGTGAAGGCCCAGGGAGGCAAGAGACCCAGTACTTC. Translating gives CASSEGPGRQETQYF.

V and J are TRBV29-1 and TRBJ1-2; TRBD1 aligns across 8 bases. Germline-derived CDR1 and CDR2 are SQVTM and ANQGSEA. This CDR3 comprises 10 residues. After removal of 5 bases from V and 8 bases from J, the junction contained 1 base not matched to a gene. The CDR3 DNA follows: TGCAGCGTTCGGGACAGGGGCTACACCTTC. It codes for CSVRDRGYTF. The entire variable domain, with the rest obtained from reference TRBV29-1 and TRBJ1-2, is as follows: SAVISQKPSRDICQRGTSLTIQCQVDSQVTMMFWYRQQPGQSLTLIATANQGSEATYESGFVIDKFPISRPNLTFSTLTVSNMSPEDSSIYLCSVRDRGYTFGSGTRLTVV.

The chain couples TRBV28 to TRBJ1-1, with TRBD1 matching over 10 bases. Trimming took 4 bases from V and 4 from J; bases not matched to a gene: 9. This CDR3 region has 16 residues. CDR1 is MDHEN, CDR2 SYDVKM, per germline. The CDR3 here is CASSSPWGQGTTEAFF. CDR3 bases: TGTGCCAGCAGTTCCCCTTGGGGACAGGGGACCACTGAAGCTTTCTTT.

This clone was observed a handful of times. The rearrangement links TRBV5-4 to TRBJ1-2; D may be TRBD1 (6 bases). Trimming removed 0 bases at V and 6 bases at J, with 9 bases between. The germline gives CDR1 SGHNT, CDR2 YYREEE (reference sequence). This CDR3 is built from 13 residues. The CDR3 DNA reads as TGTGCCAGCAGCTTGGCTGGGGGCAATGGCTACACCTTC. This codes for CASSLAGGNGYTF.

The V gene is TRBV10-1, the J gene TRBJ1-2, with TRBD1 identical over 8 bases. The CDR3 contains 13 residues. In germline, CDR1 is WNHNN, CDR2 SYGVQD (reference sequence). Unmatched junction bases numbered 6, after V lost 5 bases and J lost 7 bases. CDR3 DNA sequence: TGCGCCAGCAGTCGGGACAGGTCCGTTGGCTACACCTTC. This sequence encodes CASSRDRSVGYTF.

This clone was found a few times. This rearrangement joins TRBV6-1 to TRBJ2-7; no clear D. The germline V gene has CDR1 MNHNS and CDR2 SASEGT. The CDR3 is made up of 13 amino acids. Trimming removed 2 bases from V and 7 bases from J, with 12 bases in between. The CDR3 DNA sequence: TGTGCCAGCAGTGAACTGCCTACCGGGGAGCAGTACTTC. It codes for CASSELPTGEQYF.

This clone was seen more than once but under ten times. This chain joins TRBV11-3 and TRBJ1-5, with 12 bases lining up with TRBD1. Germline V lookup: CDR1 SGHNT, CDR2 YENEEA. The CDR3 has 15 residues. V gave up 5 bases and J gave up 6 bases; unmatched junction bases: 5. In nucleotides, the CDR3 is TGTGCCAGCAGCAGGGACAGGGGGCAGGTTCAGCCCCAGCATTTT. As protein: CASSRDRGQVQPQHF.

As for this clone: The same CDR3 is also encoded by other DNA sequences in this sample. The rearrangement links TRBV3-1 (or the pseudogene TRBV3-2) to TRBJ1-5; D is possibly TRBD1 (6 bases). The CDR3 length is 14 residues. Trimming cost V 1 base and J 7 bases, with 11 bases left between them. Germline V gene sequence: CDR1 LGHDT, CDR2 YNNKEL (reference sequence). The CDR3 region is CASSQVRGRQPQHF. In nucleotides, the CDR3 is TGTGCCAGCAGCCAAGTCAGGGGTAGACAGCCCCAGCATTTT.

The chain couples TRBV7-9 to TRBJ1-2; the D gene is possibly TRBD1 (5 bases). The CDR3 is 17 amino acids. In germline, CDR1 is SEHNR, CDR2 FQNEAQ (reference sequence). V gave up 6 bases and J gave up 0 bases, with 20 bases separating them. The CDR3 DNA reads TGTGCCAGCAGACCCGCAGGAGGAGGGGCTACTAACTATGGCTACACCTTC. Translated: CASRPAGGGATNYGYTF.

CDR3 in amino acids: CASSRSGSTDTQYF. CDR3 nucleotide sequence: TGTGCCAGTAGTAGATCCGGTTCCACAGATACGCAGTATTTT. V and J are TRBV19 and TRBJ2-3; no firm D call. CDR1 is LNHDA and CDR2 is SQIVND in the germline V gene (reference sequence). This CDR3 spans 14 amino acids. Trimming took 4 bases from V and 2 from J, leaving 10 bases between them.

The DNA of the CDR3 is TGTGCCATCAGTGAGTCAATTAGCGGGGCAGGCGAGGATACGCAGTATTTT. It yields the protein CAISESISGAGEDTQYF. V is TRBV10-3 and J is TRBJ2-3, with 8 bases that match TRBD2. Trimming at V came to 0 bases and at J to 6 bases, leaving 11 bases not matched to a gene. CDR3 size: 17 residues. Germline V gene sequence: CDR1 ENHRY, CDR2 SYGVKD.

V is TRBV5-1 and J is TRBJ1-5, with D perhaps TRBD1 (5 bases). Germline CDR1 SGHRS, CDR2 YFSETQ. The V end lost 1 base, the J end lost 6 bases, and 8 bases lay between the germline ends. This CDR3 region has 13 residues. The CDR3 DNA reads as TGCGCCAGCAGCTTGAAGCAGGGTCAGCCCCAGCATTTT. Translated, it gives CASSLKQGQPQHF.